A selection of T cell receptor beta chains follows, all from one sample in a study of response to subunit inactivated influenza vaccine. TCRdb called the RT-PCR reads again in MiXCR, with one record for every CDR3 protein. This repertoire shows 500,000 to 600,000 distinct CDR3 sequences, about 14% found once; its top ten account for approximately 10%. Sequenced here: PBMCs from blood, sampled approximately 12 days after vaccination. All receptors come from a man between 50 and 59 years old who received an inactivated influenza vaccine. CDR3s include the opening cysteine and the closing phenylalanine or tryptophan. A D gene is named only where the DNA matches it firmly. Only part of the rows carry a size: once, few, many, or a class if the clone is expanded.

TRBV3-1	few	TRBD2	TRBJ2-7	CASSLGLAGRSSYEQYF	TGTGCCAGCAGCCTTGGACTAGCGGGCAGGAGCTCCTACGAGCAGTACTTC
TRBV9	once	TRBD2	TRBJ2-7	CASSVNPTSGSYEQYF	TGTGCCAGCAGCGTGAACCCGACTAGCGGGAGCTACGAGCAGTACTTC
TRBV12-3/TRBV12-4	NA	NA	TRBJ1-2	CASSLVSGYTF	TGTGCCAGCAGTTTAGTCAGTGGCTACACCTTC
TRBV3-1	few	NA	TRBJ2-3	CASSPRRGAPITDTQYF	TGTGCCAGCAGCCCCAGGCGCGGGGCCCCTATCACAGATACGCAGTATTTT
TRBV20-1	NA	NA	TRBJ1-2	CSARDRSQTHGYTF	TGCAGTGCTAGAGATCGCTCTCAAACGCATGGCTACACCTTC
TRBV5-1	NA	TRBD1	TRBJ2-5	CASSAWTGGAETQHF	TGCGCCAGCAGCGCATGGACAGGGGGTGCGGAGACCCAGCACTTC
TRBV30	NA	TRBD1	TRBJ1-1	CAWKEGAGAFF	TGTGCCTGGAAGGAGGGGGCGGGAGCTTTCTTT
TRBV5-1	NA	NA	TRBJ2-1	CASSGALYGNEQFF	TGCGCCAGCAGCGGCGCCCTCTATGGCAATGAGCAGTTCTTC
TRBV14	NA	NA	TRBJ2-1	CASSQDLFVRSYNEQFF	TGTGCCAGCAGCCAAGATCTCTTCGTGAGGTCCTACAATGAGCAGTTCTTC
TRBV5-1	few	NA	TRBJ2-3	CASSFGRSGDTQYF	TGCGCCAGCAGCTTCGGGAGATCAGGGGATACGCAGTATTTT
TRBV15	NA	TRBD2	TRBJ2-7	CATSRRTSGFVEQYF	TGTGCCACCAGCAGGAGGACTAGCGGCTTCGTCGAGCAGTACTTC
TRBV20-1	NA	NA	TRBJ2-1	CSARRPGVYEQFF	TGCAGTGCTAGGCGTCCCGGCGTCTATGAGCAGTTCTTC
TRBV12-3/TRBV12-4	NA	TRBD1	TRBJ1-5	CASSPAGTGVVQPQHF	TGTGCCAGCAGTCCTGCCGGGACAGGGGTGGTTCAGCCCCAGCATTTT
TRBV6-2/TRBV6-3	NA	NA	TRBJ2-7	CASSYRANPYEQYF	TGTGCCAGCAGTTACAGGGCCAACCCCTACGAGCAGTACTTC
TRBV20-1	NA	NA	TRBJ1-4	CSARGRAYNEKLFF	TGCAGTGCTAGAGGGAGGGCTTATAATGAAAAACTGTTTTTT
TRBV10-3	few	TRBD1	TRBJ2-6	CAISPGQLLSGANVLTF	TGTGCCATCAGTCCGGGACAGCTCCTCTCTGGGGCCAACGTCCTGACTTTC
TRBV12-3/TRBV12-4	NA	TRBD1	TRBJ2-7	CASSPGTGGGGQYF	TGTGCCAGCAGTCCCGGGACAGGGGGAGGCGGGCAGTACTTC
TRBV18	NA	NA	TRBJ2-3	CASSPLFQPDTDTQYF	TGTGCCAGCTCACCACTTTTCCAGCCGGACACAGATACGCAGTATTTT
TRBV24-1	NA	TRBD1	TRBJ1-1	CATFSGQGMNTEAFF	TGTGCCACCTTCTCCGGACAGGGAATGAACACTGAAGCTTTCTTT
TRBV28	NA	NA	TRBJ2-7	CASSTVLRTYEQYF	TGTGCTAGTAGTACGGTTTTACGTACCTACGAGCAGTACTTC
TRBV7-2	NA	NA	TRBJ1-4	CASSLALSGELFF	TGTGCCAGCAGCTTAGCGCTGTCGGGAGAACTGTTTTTT
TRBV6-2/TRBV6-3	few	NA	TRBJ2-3	CASSYWTAGTDTQYF	TGTGCCAGCAGTTACTGGACGGCTGGCACAGATACGCAGTATTTT
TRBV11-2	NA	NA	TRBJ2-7	CAISALGAGPYEQYF	TGTGCCATCAGCGCGCTGGGGGCAGGCCCCTACGAGCAGTACTTC
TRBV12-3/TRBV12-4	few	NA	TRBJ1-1	CASRADSRGTEAFF	TGTGCCAGCAGGGCGGACTCGAGGGGCACTGAAGCTTTCTTT
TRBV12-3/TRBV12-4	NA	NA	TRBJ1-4	CASSPFMTETEKLFF	TGTGCCAGCAGCCCCTTCATGACTGAGACTGAAAAACTGTTTTTT
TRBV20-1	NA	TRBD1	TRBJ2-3	CSARPGGTDTQYF	TGCAGTGCTAGACCAGGGGGAACAGATACGCAGTATTTT
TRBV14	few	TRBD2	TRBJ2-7	CASSRWTSGRRYEQYF	TGTGCCAGCAGCCGATGGACTAGCGGGAGACGATACGAGCAGTACTTC
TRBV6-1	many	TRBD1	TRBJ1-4	CASSRDRGDEKLFF	TGTGCCAGCAGTCGGGACAGGGGTGATGAAAAACTGTTTTTT
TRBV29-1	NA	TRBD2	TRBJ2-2	CSVQQLAGVLFF	TGCAGCGTTCAACAGCTAGCGGGAGTGCTGTTTTTT
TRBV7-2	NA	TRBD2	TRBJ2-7	CASSLVSGSSSYEQYF	TGTGCCAGCAGCTTAGTTAGCGGGTCGAGCTCCTACGAGCAGTACTTC
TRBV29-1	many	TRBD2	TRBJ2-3	CSAGLAGGADTQYF	TGCAGCGCAGGACTAGCGGGGGGGGCAGATACGCAGTATTTT
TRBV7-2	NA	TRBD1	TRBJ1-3	CASSFRQGRNTIYF	TGTGCCAGCAGCTTTCGACAGGGTCGAAACACCATATATTTT
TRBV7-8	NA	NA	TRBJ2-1	CASSTYAQGHEQFF	TGTGCCAGCAGCACGTATGCTCAGGGGCATGAGCAGTTCTTC
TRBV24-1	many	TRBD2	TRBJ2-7	CATSLGGTRGNEQYF	TGTGCCACCAGTTTGGGGGGGACGAGAGGAAACGAGCAGTACTTC
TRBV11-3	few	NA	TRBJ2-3	CASSSRDSSFEQYF	TGTGCCAGCAGTTCCCGGGACTCGTCTTTTGAGCAGTATTTT
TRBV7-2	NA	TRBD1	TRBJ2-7	CASSFLTGSEQYF	TGTGCCAGCAGCTTTTTGACAGGGTCCGAGCAGTACTTC
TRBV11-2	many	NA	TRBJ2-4	CASSIRGDIQYF	TGTGCCAGCAGCATCCGAGGGGACATTCAGTACTTC
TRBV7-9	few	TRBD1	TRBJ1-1	CASSLRGQGGPEAFF	TGTGCCAGCAGCTTACGTGGACAGGGGGGACCTGAAGCTTTCTTT
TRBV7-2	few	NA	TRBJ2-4	CASSLEGAGGIQYF	TGTGCCAGCAGCTTAGAGGGCGCCGGGGGCATTCAGTACTTC
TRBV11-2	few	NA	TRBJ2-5	CASSLVSSGETQYF	TGTGCCAGCAGCTTAGTGAGCTCCGGGGAGACCCAGTACTTC
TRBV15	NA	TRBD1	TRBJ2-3	CATSSRGQGWDTQYF	TGTGCCACCAGCTCCCGGGGACAGGGATGGGATACGCAGTATTTT
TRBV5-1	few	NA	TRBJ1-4	CASSLVRGGQNNEKLFF	TGCGCCAGCAGCTTAGTCCGCGGCGGGCAGAATAATGAAAAACTGTTTTTT
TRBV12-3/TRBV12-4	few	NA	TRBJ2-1	CASSLMGRDSRKQFF	TGTGCCAGCAGTTTAATGGGACGGGATTCCCGTAAGCAGTTCTTC
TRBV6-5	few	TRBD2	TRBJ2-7	CASSYTRVSGNLEQYF	TGTGCCAGCAGTTACACCCGGGTTAGCGGGAATCTCGAGCAGTACTTC
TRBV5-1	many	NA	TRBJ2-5	CASMGGFQETQYF	TGCGCCAGCATGGGCGGGTTCCAAGAGACCCAGTACTTC
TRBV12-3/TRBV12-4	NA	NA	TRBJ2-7	CASSLMGTLPSDEQYF	TGTGCCAGCAGTTTAATGGGGACCCTACCTTCGGACGAGCAGTACTTC
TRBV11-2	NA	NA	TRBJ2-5	CASSLGQGVWAQYF	TGTGCCAGCAGCTTGGGCCAGGGCGTGTGGGCCCAGTACTTC
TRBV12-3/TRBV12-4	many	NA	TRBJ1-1	CASRKGISEAFF	TGTGCCAGCAGGAAAGGGATCTCTGAAGCTTTCTTT
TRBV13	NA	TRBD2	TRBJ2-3	CASSFFSGRRTDTQYF	TGTGCCAGCAGCTTTTTTAGCGGGAGGAGGACAGATACGCAGTATTTT
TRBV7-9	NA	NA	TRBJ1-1	CASRFDQGKTEAFF	TGTGCCAGCAGATTCGACCAGGGGAAGACTGAAGCTTTCTTT
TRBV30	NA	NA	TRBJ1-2	CAWSVPGRASGYTF	TGTGCCTGGAGTGTACCTGGGAGGGCCAGTGGCTACACCTTC
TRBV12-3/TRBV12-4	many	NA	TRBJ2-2	CASIPSPGNGTSTGELFF	TGTGCCAGCATCCCTTCCCCAGGGAACGGCACAAGCACCGGGGAGCTGTTTTTT